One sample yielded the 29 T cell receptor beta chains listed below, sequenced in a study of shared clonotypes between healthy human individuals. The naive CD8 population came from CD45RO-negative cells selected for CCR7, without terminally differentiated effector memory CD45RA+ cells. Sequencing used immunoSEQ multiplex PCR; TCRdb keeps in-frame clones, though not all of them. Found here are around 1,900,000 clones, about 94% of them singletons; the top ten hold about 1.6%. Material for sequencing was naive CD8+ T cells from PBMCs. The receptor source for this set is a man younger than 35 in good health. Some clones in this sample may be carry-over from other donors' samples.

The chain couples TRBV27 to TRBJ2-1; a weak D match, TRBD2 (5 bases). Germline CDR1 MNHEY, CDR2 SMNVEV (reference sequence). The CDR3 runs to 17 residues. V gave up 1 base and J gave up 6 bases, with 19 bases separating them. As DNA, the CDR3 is TGTGCCAGCAGTTTATATTCCGCCGGGAACATAGTCAATGAGCAGTTCTTC. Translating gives CASSLYSAGNIVNEQFF.

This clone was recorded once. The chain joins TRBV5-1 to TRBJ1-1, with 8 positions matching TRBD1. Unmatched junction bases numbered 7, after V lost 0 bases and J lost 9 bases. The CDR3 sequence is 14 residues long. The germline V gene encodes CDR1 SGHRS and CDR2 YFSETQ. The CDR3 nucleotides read TGCGCCAGCAGCTTGGGGCAGGGGGCATTTAAAGCTTTCTTT. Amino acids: CASSLGQGAFKAFF.

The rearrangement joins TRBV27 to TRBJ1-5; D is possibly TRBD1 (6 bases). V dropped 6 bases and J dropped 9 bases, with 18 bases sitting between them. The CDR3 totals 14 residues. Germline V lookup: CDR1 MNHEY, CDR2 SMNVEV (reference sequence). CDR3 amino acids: CASRVGQPRRPQHF. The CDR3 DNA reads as TGTGCCAGCAGGGTTGGACAGCCCAGACGGCCCCAGCATTTT.

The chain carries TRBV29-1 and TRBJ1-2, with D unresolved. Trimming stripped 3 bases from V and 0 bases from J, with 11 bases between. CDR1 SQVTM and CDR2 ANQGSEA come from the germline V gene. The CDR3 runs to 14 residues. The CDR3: CSVDDGSSNYGYTF. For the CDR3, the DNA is TGCAGCGTTGACGATGGCAGCTCTAACTATGGCTACACCTTC.

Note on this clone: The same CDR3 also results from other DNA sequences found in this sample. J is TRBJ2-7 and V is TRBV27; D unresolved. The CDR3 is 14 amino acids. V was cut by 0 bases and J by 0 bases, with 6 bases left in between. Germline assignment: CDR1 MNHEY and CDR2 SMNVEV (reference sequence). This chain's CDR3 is CASSLSAVSYEQYF. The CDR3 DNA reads TGTGCCAGCAGTTTATCGGCAGTCTCCTACGAGCAGTACTTC.

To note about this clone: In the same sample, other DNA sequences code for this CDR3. CDR3 region: CASSLAGHLYEQYF. Here the CDR3 DNA reads TGTGCCAGCAGTCTGGCCGGACATCTCTACGAGCAGTACTTC. This chain joins TRBV28 and TRBJ2-7, with D possibly TRBD1 on 5 matching bases. Trimming took 5 bases from V and 3 from J, leaving 14 bases between them. The CDR3 is 14 amino acids. Germline lookup yields CDR1 MDHEN and CDR2 SYDVKM.

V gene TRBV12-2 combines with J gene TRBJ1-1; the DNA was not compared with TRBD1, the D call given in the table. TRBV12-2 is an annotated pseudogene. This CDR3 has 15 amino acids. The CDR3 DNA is TGTGCAAGTCGCTTAGCGCCAGGGCAGGGCCCTGAAGCTTTCTTT. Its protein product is CASRLAPGQGPEAFF.

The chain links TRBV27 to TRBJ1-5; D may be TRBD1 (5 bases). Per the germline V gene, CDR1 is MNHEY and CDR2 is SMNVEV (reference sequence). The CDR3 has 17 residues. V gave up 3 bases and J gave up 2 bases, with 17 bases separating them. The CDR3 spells CASSLVGMGGGNQPQHF. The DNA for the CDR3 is TGTGCCAGCAGTTTGGTGGGGATGGGGGGGGGCAATCAGCCCCAGCATTTT.

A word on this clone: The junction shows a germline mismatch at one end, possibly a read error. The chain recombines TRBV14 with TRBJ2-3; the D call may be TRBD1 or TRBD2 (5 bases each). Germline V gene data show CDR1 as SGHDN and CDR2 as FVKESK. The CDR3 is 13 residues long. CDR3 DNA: TGTGCCAGCAGCCCCCCTAACCGGGACCTCCAAGATTTT. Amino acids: CASSPPNRDLQDF.

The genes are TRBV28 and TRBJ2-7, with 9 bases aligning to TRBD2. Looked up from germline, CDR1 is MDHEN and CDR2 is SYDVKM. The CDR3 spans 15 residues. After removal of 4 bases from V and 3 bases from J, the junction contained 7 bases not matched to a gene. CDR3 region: CASSWKREVSYEQYF. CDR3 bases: TGTGCCAGCAGTTGGAAGCGGGAGGTCAGCTACGAGCAGTACTTC. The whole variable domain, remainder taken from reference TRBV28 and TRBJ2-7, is DVKVTQSSRYLVKRTGEKVFLECVQDMDHENMFWYRQDPGLGLRLIYFSYDVKMKEKGDIPEGYSVSREKKERFSLILESASTNQTSMYLCASSWKREVSYEQYFGPGTRLTVT.

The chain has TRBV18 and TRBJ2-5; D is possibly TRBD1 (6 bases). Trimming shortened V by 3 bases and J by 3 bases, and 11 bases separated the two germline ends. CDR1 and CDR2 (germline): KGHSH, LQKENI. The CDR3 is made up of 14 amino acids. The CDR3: CASSPRDKEETQYF. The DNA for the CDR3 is TGTGCCAGCTCACCCCGGGACAAAGAAGAGACCCAGTACTTC.

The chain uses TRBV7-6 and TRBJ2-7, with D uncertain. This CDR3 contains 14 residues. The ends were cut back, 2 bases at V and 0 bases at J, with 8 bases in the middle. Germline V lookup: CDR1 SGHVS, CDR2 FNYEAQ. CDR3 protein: CASSLRLDSYEQYF. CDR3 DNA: TGTGCCAGCAGCTTACGGCTAGACTCCTACGAGCAGTACTTC.

The CDR3 spells CASSSGGTHHVLTF. The CDR3 nucleotides read TGTGCCAGCAGTTCCGGGGGGACACATCACGTCCTGACTTTC. The chain has TRBV27 and TRBJ2-6, with D possibly being TRBD2 (7 bases). The CDR3 spans 14 residues. V was shortened by 4 bases and J by 11 bases, with 15 bases between the two germline ends. Germline CDR1 is MNHEY and CDR2 is SMNVEV (reference sequence).

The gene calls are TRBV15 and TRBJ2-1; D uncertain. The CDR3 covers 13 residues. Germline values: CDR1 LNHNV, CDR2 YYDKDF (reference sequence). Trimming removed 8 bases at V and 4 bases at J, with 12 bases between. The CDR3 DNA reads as TGTGCCACCTCCGTGGGTTTTTACAATGAGCAGTTCTTC. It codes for CATSVGFYNEQFF.

CDR3: CASIPSSPSSGANVLTF. The CDR3 bases are TGTGCCAGCATCCCCTCATCGCCCAGCTCTGGGGCCAACGTCCTGACTTTC. V usage is TRBV28 and J usage is TRBJ2-6; no clear D. V was clipped by 7 bases and J by 0 bases, with 16 bases between them. The CDR3 contains 17 residues. The germline gives CDR1 MDHEN, CDR2 SYDVKM.

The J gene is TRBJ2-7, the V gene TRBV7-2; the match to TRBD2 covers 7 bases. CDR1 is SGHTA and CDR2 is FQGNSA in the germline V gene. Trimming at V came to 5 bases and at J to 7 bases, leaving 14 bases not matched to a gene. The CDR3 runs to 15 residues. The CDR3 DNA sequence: TGTGCCAGCAGCCTCTGGGAGGGTAGCGTGGGGGAGCAGTACTTC. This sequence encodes CASSLWEGSVGEQYF. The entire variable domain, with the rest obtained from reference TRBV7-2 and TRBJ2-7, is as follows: GAGVSQSPSNKVTEKGKDVELRCDPISGHTALYWYRQSLGQGLEFLIYFQGNSAPDKSGLPSDRFSAERTGGSVSTLTIQRTQQEDSAVYLCASSLWEGSVGEQYFGPGTRLTVT.

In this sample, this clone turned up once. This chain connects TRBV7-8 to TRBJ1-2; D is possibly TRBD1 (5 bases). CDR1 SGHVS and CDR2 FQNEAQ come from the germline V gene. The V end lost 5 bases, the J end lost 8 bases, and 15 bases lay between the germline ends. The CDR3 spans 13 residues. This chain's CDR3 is CASSTRGSGGYTF. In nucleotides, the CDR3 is TGTGCCAGCAGCACCCGGGGGAGCGGAGGCTACACCTTC.

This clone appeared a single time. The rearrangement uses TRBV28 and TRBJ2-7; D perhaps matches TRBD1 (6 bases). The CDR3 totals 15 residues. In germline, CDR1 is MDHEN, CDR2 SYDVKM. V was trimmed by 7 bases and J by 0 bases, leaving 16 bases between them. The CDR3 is CASTLGQGSSYEQYF. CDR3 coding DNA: TGTGCCAGCACCCTGGGGCAGGGGAGCTCCTACGAGCAGTACTTC.

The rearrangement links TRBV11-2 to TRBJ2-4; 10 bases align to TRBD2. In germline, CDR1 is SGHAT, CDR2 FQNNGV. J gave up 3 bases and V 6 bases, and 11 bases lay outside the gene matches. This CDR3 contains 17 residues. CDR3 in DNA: TGTGCCAGCAGAGGACGAGCGGGGGGGGTTGGCAAAAACATTCAGTACTTC. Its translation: CASRGRAGGVGKNIQYF.

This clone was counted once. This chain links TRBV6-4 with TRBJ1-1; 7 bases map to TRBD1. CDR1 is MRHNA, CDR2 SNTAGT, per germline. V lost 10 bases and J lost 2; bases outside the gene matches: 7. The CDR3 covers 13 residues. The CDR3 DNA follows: TGTGCCACCCGGCGGGACAGCAACACTGAAGCTTTCTTT. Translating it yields CATRRDSNTEAFF.

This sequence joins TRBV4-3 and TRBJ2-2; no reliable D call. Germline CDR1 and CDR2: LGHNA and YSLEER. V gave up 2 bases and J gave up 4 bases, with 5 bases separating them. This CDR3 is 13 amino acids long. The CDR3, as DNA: TGCGCCAGCAGCCAAACCTTCACCGGGGAGCTGTTTTTT. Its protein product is CASSQTFTGELFF.

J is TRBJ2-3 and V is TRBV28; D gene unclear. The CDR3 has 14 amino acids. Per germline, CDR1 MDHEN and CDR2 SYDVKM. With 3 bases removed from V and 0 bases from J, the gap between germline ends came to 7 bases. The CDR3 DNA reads TGTGCCAGCAGTTTGGTCCTGAGCACAGATACGCAGTATTTT. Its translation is CASSLVLSTDTQYF.

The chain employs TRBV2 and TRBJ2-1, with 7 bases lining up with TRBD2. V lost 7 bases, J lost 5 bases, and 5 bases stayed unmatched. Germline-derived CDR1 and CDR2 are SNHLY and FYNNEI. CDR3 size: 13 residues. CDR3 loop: CASMREWDNEQFF. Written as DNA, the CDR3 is TGTGCCAGCATGCGGGAGTGGGACAATGAGCAGTTCTTC.

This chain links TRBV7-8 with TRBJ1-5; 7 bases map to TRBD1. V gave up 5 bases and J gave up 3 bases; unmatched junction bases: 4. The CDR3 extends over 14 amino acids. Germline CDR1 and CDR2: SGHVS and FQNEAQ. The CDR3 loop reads CASSMGQLNQPQHF. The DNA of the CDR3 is TGTGCCAGCAGCATGGGACAGCTCAATCAGCCCCAGCATTTT.

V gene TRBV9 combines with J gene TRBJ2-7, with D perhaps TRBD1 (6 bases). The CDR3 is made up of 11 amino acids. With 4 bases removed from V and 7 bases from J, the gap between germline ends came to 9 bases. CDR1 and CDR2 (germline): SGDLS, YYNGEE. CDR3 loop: CASSHTGEQYF. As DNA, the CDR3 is TGTGCCAGCAGCCATACAGGGGAGCAGTACTTC.

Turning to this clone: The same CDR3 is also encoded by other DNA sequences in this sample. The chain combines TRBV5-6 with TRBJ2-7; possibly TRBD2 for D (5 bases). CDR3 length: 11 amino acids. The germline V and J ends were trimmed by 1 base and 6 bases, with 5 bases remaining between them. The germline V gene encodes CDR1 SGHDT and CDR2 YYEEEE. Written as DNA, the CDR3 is TGTGCCAGCAGCTTGCGGGGCGAGCAGTACTTC. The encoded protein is CASSLRGEQYF.

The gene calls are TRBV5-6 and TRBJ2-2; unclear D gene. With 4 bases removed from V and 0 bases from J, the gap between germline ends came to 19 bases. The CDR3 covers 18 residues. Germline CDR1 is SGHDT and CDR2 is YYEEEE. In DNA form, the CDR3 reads TGTGCCAGCAGCGCACATCCGTTGCGTGTAGCGAACACCGGGGAGCTGTTTTTT. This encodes CASSAHPLRVANTGELFF.

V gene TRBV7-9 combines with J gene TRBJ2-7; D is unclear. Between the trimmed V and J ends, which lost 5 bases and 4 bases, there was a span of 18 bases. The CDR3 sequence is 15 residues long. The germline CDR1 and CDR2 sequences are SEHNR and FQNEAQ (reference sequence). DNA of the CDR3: TGTGCCAGCAGCACTACCGGGCCTCCAAGGTACGAGCAGTACTTC. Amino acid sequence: CASSTTGPPRYEQYF.

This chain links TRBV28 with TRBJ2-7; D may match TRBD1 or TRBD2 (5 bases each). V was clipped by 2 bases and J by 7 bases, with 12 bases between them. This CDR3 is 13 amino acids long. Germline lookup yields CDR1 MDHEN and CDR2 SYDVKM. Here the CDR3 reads CASSLMTGREQYF. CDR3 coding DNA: TGTGCCAGCAGTTTAATGACGGGGCGGGAGCAGTACTTC.